This passage covers 8 T cell receptor beta chains from one sample sequenced in a study of shared clonotypes between healthy human individuals. Repertoires were generated with immunoSEQ multiplex PCR, while TCRdb's copy carries only in-frame clones and drops some. This sample carries about 2.4 million clones, 93% of them seen once, and the ten largest clones take approximately 0.35%. Material: naive CD4+ T cells from PBMCs. Subset described: CD45RA+ positively selected. The source is a man aged 18 to 29 in good health. Some clones in this sample may be carry-over from other donors' samples.

With respect to this clone: The same CDR3 arises from other DNA sequences in this sample as well. The rearrangement links TRBV27 to TRBJ2-7; no firm D call. Deletions cut 1 base from V and 0 bases from J, with 4 bases between. The V gene's germline CDR1 is MNHEY and CDR2 SMNVEV (reference sequence). The CDR3 extends over 13 amino acids. The CDR3: CASSLLSSYEQYF. The CDR3 DNA sequence: TGTGCCAGCAGTTTATTGAGCTCCTACGAGCAGTACTTC.

This clone has a single count. This sequence joins TRBV6-6 and TRBJ1-2; 7 bases map to TRBD1. The V and J ends lost 4 bases and 6 bases, in that order; junction bases with no gene match: 11. There are 15 residues in the CDR3. The V gene's germline CDR1 is MNHNY and CDR2 SVGAGI (reference sequence). The chain's CDR3 is CASSLREGQSDGYTF. Here the CDR3 DNA reads TGTGCCAGCAGTTTGCGGGAGGGACAGTCCGATGGCTACACCTTC.

The rearrangement uses TRBV5-1 and TRBJ2-7, with 10 bases aligning to TRBD2. The CDR3 extends over 16 amino acids. The V segment lost 0 bases and the J segment 1 base; nucleotides outside the gene matches: 4. Germline CDR1 SGHRS, CDR2 YFSETQ. This CDR3 reads CASSLETSGLSYEQYF. The DNA of the CDR3 is TGCGCCAGCAGCTTGGAGACTAGCGGGTTGTCCTACGAGCAGTACTTC.

The V call is TRBV5-1, the J call TRBJ2-1; perhaps TRBD2 as D (5 bases). This CDR3 has 14 residues. The germline CDR1 and CDR2 sequences are SGHRS and YFSETQ. V was clipped by 0 bases and J by 6 bases, with 10 bases between them. The CDR3 coding sequence is TGCGCCAGCAGCTTGGTTCCTAGCAGCAATGAGCAGTTCTTC. Residues: CASSLVPSSNEQFF.

V and J are TRBV10-3 and TRBJ2-3; 9 bases align to TRBD2. The length of the CDR3 is 15 residues. The germline V gene encodes CDR1 ENHRY and CDR2 SYGVKD. J was trimmed by 3 bases and V by 7 bases; bases with no gene match: 8. The CDR3 nucleotides read TGTGCCATCAACCCAGCGGGGGGTATTACAGATACGCAGTATTTT. This encodes CAINPAGGITDTQYF.

The chain employs TRBV28 and TRBJ1-1; 8 nucleotides agree with TRBD1. The germline V gene encodes CDR1 MDHEN and CDR2 SYDVKM. The CDR3 consists of 13 residues. V lost 5 bases, J lost 6 bases, and 5 bases stayed unmatched. The CDR3 region is CASSRDRGAEAFF. In DNA form, the CDR3 reads TGTGCCAGCAGTCGCGACAGGGGAGCTGAAGCTTTCTTT.

Many counts were recorded for this clone. The chain joins TRBV28 to TRBJ1-2; 7 nucleotides match TRBD1. CDR1 and CDR2 (germline): MDHEN, SYDVKM. The CDR3 runs to 14 residues. The junction had 12 bases not matched to a gene; V was cut back by 6 bases and J by 8 bases. This chain's CDR3 is CASRVTGMEWGYTF. CDR3 nucleotide sequence: TGTGCCAGCAGGGTGACAGGGATGGAATGGGGCTACACCTTC.

This clone came up a few times. CDR3 nucleotides: TGTGCCAGCAGCCATGGACCGGGACAGCCCTACGAGCAGTACTTC. Residues: CASSHGPGQPYEQYF. The chain carries TRBV4-2 and TRBJ2-7, with TRBD1 identical over 7 bases. After removal of 3 bases from V and 2 bases from J, the junction contained 7 bases not matched to a gene. The CDR3 has 15 residues. Germline V gives CDR1 LGHNA, CDR2 YNFKEQ.